Shown below are 20 T cell receptor beta chains from a single sample sequenced in a study of cytomegalovirus exposure and HLA in healthy donors. Sequencing used immunoSEQ multiplex PCR; TCRdb keeps in-frame clones, though not all of them. In the table there are 150,000 to 200,000 clones, just under 85% of which are singletons. Sequencing input: PBMCs. These TCRs come from a man aged 25 to 40 in good health and CMV-seropositive.

The V and J genes are TRBV10-2 and TRBJ1-2, with TRBD1 as a possible D gene (6 bases). Germline CDR1 is WSHSY and CDR2 is SAAADI. CDR3 length: 11 residues. V lost 6 bases and J 6 bases, leaving 8 bases between the germline ends. In DNA, the CDR3 is TGCGCCAGCAGGGGGGCGGATGGCTACACCTTC. This codes for CASRGADGYTF.

The chain's CDR3 is CASRGRQAGYGYTF. DNA of the CDR3: TGTGCCAGCAGAGGGCGACAGGCCGGCTATGGCTACACCTTC. The chain links TRBV9 to TRBJ1-2; D is perhaps TRBD1 (6 bases). Trimming stripped 5 bases from V and 4 bases from J, with 15 bases between. The CDR3 is 14 residues long. Germline lookup yields CDR1 SGDLS and CDR2 YYNGEE.

The chain uses TRBV4-1 and TRBJ1-4; 8 bases line up with TRBD1. The CDR3 length is 15 residues. Germline V CDR1 and CDR2: MGHRA, YSYEKL. V lost 3 bases, J lost 8 bases, and 8 bases stayed unmatched. CDR3 DNA sequence: TGCGCCAGCAGCCAGGGCGGAGACAGGGGCGAAAAACTGTTTTTT. Protein: CASSQGGDRGEKLFF.

The gene calls are TRBV4-3 and TRBJ1-2, with 8 bases identical to TRBD1. This CDR3 has 19 residues. Trimming removed 4 bases from V and 3 bases from J; junction bases left unmatched: 19. Germline CDR1 LGHNA, CDR2 YSLEER. The CDR3: CASSLLLGTPGQEDYGYTF. The CDR3 DNA reads TGCGCCAGCAGCCTTCTCTTAGGGACCCCGGGACAGGAGGACTATGGCTACACCTTC.

V is TRBV7-8 and J is TRBJ1-2, with a possible D match to TRBD1 (6 bases). This CDR3 is built from 16 residues. Trimming stripped 5 bases from V and 4 bases from J, with 20 bases between. Germline loops: CDR1 SGHVS, CDR2 FQNEAQ. CDR3 coding DNA: TGTGCCAGCAGCCCCTGGACAGACCAACGCGGCTATGGCTACACCTTC. It specifies CASSPWTDQRGYGYTF. The full variable domain, with the rest looked up from reference TRBV7-8 and TRBJ1-2, is GAGVSQSPRYKVAKRGQDVALRCDPISGHVSLFWYQQALGQGPEFLTYFQNEAQLDKSGLPSDRFFAERPEGSVSTLKIQRTQQEDSAVYLCASSPWTDQRGYGYTFGSGTRLTVV.

This chain links TRBV7-2 with TRBJ1-2, with 7 bases lining up with TRBD1. The V gene end was trimmed by 8 bases and the J gene end by 1 base; junction bases not matched to a gene: 7. Germline V lookup: CDR1 SGHTA, CDR2 FQGNSA. The CDR3 totals 14 residues. As DNA, the CDR3 is TGTGCCAGCGGCGCCCGACAGGGTAACTATGGCTACACCTTC. Protein product: CASGARQGNYGYTF.

The chain has TRBV4-1 and TRBJ2-7; TRBD2 matches at 14 bases. The ends lost 4 bases at V and 2 bases at J; junction bases unmatched: 7. Per germline, CDR1 MGHRA and CDR2 YSYEKL. The CDR3 is 17 amino acids. CDR3 DNA sequence: TGCGCCAGCAGCCGAGGACTAGCGGGGGGCCTACCCTACGAGCAGTACTTC. Translating it yields CASSRGLAGGLPYEQYF.

The chain combines TRBV29-1 with TRBJ1-1; D gene ambiguous. From germline, CDR1 is SQVTM and CDR2 ANQGSEA. The CDR3 totals 13 residues. V gave up 6 bases and J gave up 4 bases, with 15 bases separating them. The CDR3 nucleotides read TGCAGCGTGAAGTCCATGGGAGGCACTGAAGCTTTCTTT. Its translation: CSVKSMGGTEAFF.

The chain combines TRBV2 with TRBJ1-6, with no clear D. Germline CDR1 and CDR2: SNHLY and FYNNEI. V lost 3 bases to trimming and J lost 9 bases, with 18 bases between them. CDR3 length: 16 amino acids. This CDR3 is CASSEVAPGLSSPLHF. The CDR3 DNA follows: TGTGCCAGCAGTGAGGTGGCCCCGGGTCTCTCTTCACCCCTCCACTTT. Complete variable domain (other parts from reference TRBV2 and TRBJ1-6): EPEVTQTPSHQVTQMGQEVILRCVPISNHLYFYWYRQILGQKVEFLVSFYNNEISEKSEIFDDQFSVERPDGSNFTLKIRSTKLEDSAMYFCASSEVAPGLSSPLHFGNGTRLTVT.

The chain uses TRBV2 and TRBJ1-6; 7 bases map to TRBD1. Looked up from germline, CDR1 is SNHLY and CDR2 is FYNNEI. This CDR3 has 14 residues. V lost 4 bases, J lost 7 bases, and 4 bases stayed unmatched. Here the CDR3 DNA reads TGTGCCAGCAGTGTAGTGGACAGGAATTCACCCCTCCACTTT. Protein: CASSVVDRNSPLHF.

Details on this clone: At one end, the junction sequence differs from germline, possibly due to a read error. This sequence joins TRBV7-7 and TRBJ2-1, with D possibly matching TRBD1 (5 bases). The CDR3 loop spans 15 amino acids. From germline, CDR1 is SSHAT and CDR2 FNYEAQ (reference sequence). CDR3 sequence reads: CASSLGQGGFNEQFF. The CDR3 DNA sequence: TGTGCTAGCAGCTTAGGCCAGGGTGGGTTCAATGAGCAGTTCTTC.

The chain is built from TRBV5-6 and TRBJ2-5; TRBD2 agrees at 8 bases. CDR3 length equals 14 residues. CDR1 is SGHDT, CDR2 YYEEEE, per germline. Trimming cost V 2 bases and J 5 bases; bases outside gene matches: 5. CDR3 in amino acids: CASSFRGGGETQYF. CDR3 nucleotide sequence: TGTGCCAGCAGCTTCCGGGGGGGTGGGGAGACCCAGTACTTC.

Note on this clone: A much bigger clone sits one base away, suggesting this may be a read error. This chain uses TRBV5-6 with TRBJ1-3; 7 bases fit TRBD1. The V and J ends lost 3 bases and 0 bases, in that order; junction bases with no gene match: 0. The CDR3 runs to 14 residues. Germline V gene lookup returns CDR1 SGHDT and CDR2 YYEEEE. CDR3 sequence: CASSWDSSGNTIYF. CDR3 nucleotide sequence: TGTGCCAGCAGCTGGGACAGCTCTGGAAACACCATATATTTT.

The V gene is TRBV4-3, the J gene TRBJ1-1; D not certain. Per germline, CDR1 LGHNA and CDR2 YSLEER. The V gene lost 4 bases and the J gene lost 3 bases, with 24 bases spanning the gap. The CDR3 sequence is 18 residues long. CDR3 in amino acids: CASSPPRRRPGADTEAFF. CDR3 bases: TGCGCCAGCAGCCCCCCTAGACGGCGTCCGGGAGCGGACACTGAAGCTTTCTTT.

The V gene is TRBV7-8, the J gene TRBJ1-6; D is perhaps TRBD1 (6 bases). Trimming shortened V by 5 bases and J by 3 bases, and 11 bases separated the two germline ends. The CDR3 sequence is 15 residues long. Germline lookup yields CDR1 SGHVS and CDR2 FQNEAQ. For the CDR3, the DNA is TGTGCCAGCAGCCATCGACAGGACTATAATTCACCCCTCCACTTT. It translates to CASSHRQDYNSPLHF. The variable domain in full, with the rest retrieved from reference TRBV7-8 and TRBJ1-6, is GAGVSQSPRYKVAKRGQDVALRCDPISGHVSLFWYQQALGQGPEFLTYFQNEAQLDKSGLPSDRFFAERPEGSVSTLKIQRTQQEDSAVYLCASSHRQDYNSPLHFGNGTRLTVT.

This sequence joins TRBV13 and TRBJ2-7, with D perhaps matching TRBD1 (5 bases). V was pared by 3 bases and J by 1 base, with 13 bases between. The germline V gene has CDR1 PRHDT and CDR2 FYEKMQ (reference sequence). This CDR3 comprises 15 residues. The CDR3 DNA is TGTGCCAGCAGCTTCCTGCGACAGTCTTCCTACGAGCAGTACTTC. Translation: CASSFLRQSSYEQYF. The whole variable domain, remainder taken from reference TRBV13 and TRBJ2-7, is AAGVIQSPRHLIKEKRETATLKCYPIPRHDTVYWYQQGPGQDPQFLISFYEKMQSDKGSIPDRFSAQQFSDYHSELNMSSLELGDSALYFCASSFLRQSSYEQYFGPGTRLTVT.

The chain links TRBV5-6 to TRBJ2-7, with TRBD1 identical over 7 bases. The CDR3 spans 12 residues. Germline trimming cut 4 bases from V and 6 bases from J; bases unmatched to any gene: 4. The germline V gene has CDR1 SGHDT and CDR2 YYEEEE. CDR3 sequence: CASSENRGEQYF. Written as DNA, the CDR3 is TGTGCCAGCAGCGAGAACAGGGGCGAGCAGTACTTC. Variable domain in full (rest from reference TRBV5-6 and TRBJ2-7): DAGVTQSPTHLIKTRGQQVTLRCSPKSGHDTVSWYQQALGQGPQFIFQYYEEEERQRGNFPDRFSGHQFPNYSSELNVNALLLGDSALYLCASSENRGEQYFGPGTRLTVT.

This clone was counted once. The rearrangement links TRBV4-3 to TRBJ1-5; no clear D gene. V was trimmed by 3 bases and J by 1 base, leaving 10 bases between them. The CDR3 totals 15 residues. CDR1 is LGHNA, CDR2 YSLEER, per germline. In DNA, the CDR3 is TGCGCCAGCAGCCACGGCCTCGGGAGCAATCAGCCCCAGCATTTT. Protein product: CASSHGLGSNQPQHF.

The CDR3 region has the DNA TGTGCCAGCAGTGGAGGCCAGTGGGGGACAGGTTTGGGCTATGGCTACACCTTC. It codes for CASSGGQWGTGLGYGYTF. The rearrangement uses TRBV2 and TRBJ1-2; TRBD1 aligns across 8 bases. This CDR3 has 18 amino acids. Germline CDR1 SNHLY, CDR2 FYNNEI. V was clipped by 4 bases and J by 4 bases; unmatched bases: 17.

This chain links TRBV9 with TRBJ1-6; D unresolved. The germline V gene encodes CDR1 SGDLS and CDR2 YYNGEE. The V gene lost 0 bases and the J gene lost 6 bases, with 13 bases spanning the gap. The CDR3 consists of 16 residues. As DNA, the CDR3 is TGTGCCAGCAGCGTAGAAGGGAGACGGTCTAATTCACCCCTCCACTTT. Translated: CASSVEGRRSNSPLHF.